A selection of T cell receptor beta chains follows, all from one sample in a study of read filtering for tumor transcriptome and immune sequencing. From the reads, TCRdb called clonotypes with MiXCR, one entry per CDR3 protein. The profile covers 50,000 to 65,000 distinct CDR3 sequences, with about 12% appearing a single time and 16% taken by the ten largest. Sequenced sample: a population of CD138-negative cells sorted from bone marrow. The receptors stem from a donor at least 40 years old with multiple myeloma. CDR3s include the opening cysteine and the closing phenylalanine or tryptophan. The D gene is left open where the match is weak. Some rows mark clone size as missing; the rest say once, few, many or name a class of expanded clone.

TRBV7-8	TRBJ2-5	few	.	CASSLTLETVFETQYF	TGTGCCAGCAGCTTAACCCTGGAGACAGTCTTTGAGACCCAGTACTTC
TRBV20-1	TRBJ2-5	many	.	CSARLVGETQYF	TGCAGTGCTAGGCTAGTAGGGGAGACCCAGTACTTC
TRBV29-1	TRBJ2-3	many	.	CSVDREQGQYF	TGCAGCGTTGACAGGGAACAGGGGCAGTATTTT
TRBV7-2	TRBJ1-5	many	.	CASSFEANQPQHF	TGTGCCAGCAGCTTCGAGGCCAATCAGCCCCAGCATTTT
TRBV5-1	TRBJ1-1	.	.	CASSLSPNTEAFF	TGCGCCAGCAGCTTGAGTCCGAACACTGAAGCTTTCTTT
TRBV4-1	TRBJ2-3	many	.	CASSQAVGGDGTDTQYF	TGCGCCAGCAGCCAAGCAGTTGGCGGGGACGGCACAGATACGCAGTATTTT
TRBV4-1	TRBJ2-1	many	TRBD1	CASSQPTGASNEQFF	TGCGCCAGCAGCCAACCGACAGGGGCCTCCAATGAGCAGTTCTTC
TRBV5-1	TRBJ2-5	many	.	CASSLANQETQYF	TGCGCCAGCAGCTTGGCCAATCAAGAGACCCAGTACTTC
TRBV18	TRBJ1-5	many	.	CASSPYDQPQHF	TGTGCCAGCTCACCTTACGATCAGCCCCAGCATTTT
TRBV20-1	TRBJ2-1	few	TRBD2	CSAPEGGGAYNEQFF	TGCAGTGCTCCCGAGGGCGGGGGGGCCTACAATGAGCAGTTCTTC
TRBV20-1	TRBJ2-3	many	TRBD1	CSAKDRAVLDTQYF	TGCAGTGCTAAGGACAGGGCAGTCTTAGATACGCAGTATTTT
TRBV12-3/TRBV12-4	TRBJ2-1	many	.	CASSLIRSYNEQFF	TGTGCCAGCAGTTTAATCAGGAGTTACAATGAGCAGTTCTTC
TRBV18	TRBJ1-1	.	.	CASSPLNTDAFF	TGTGCCAGCTCACCCTTGAACACTGACGCTTTCTTT
TRBV7-9	TRBJ2-5	.	.	CASSLQTGETQYF	TGTGCCAGCAGCTTGCAAACGGGAGAGACCCAGTACTTC
TRBV3-1	TRBJ1-3	.	TRBD1	CASSRDRGGGNTIYF	TGTGCCAGCAGCCGAGACAGGGGAGGAGGAAACACCATATATTTT
TRBV18	TRBJ2-4	few	.	CASSPQEGTAKNIQYF	TGTGCCAGCTCACCACAGGAGGGGACGGCCAAAAACATTCAGTACTTC
TRBV3-1	TRBJ1-1	many	.	CASSQERQGQAFF	TGTGCCAGCAGCCAAGAGCGGCAGGGTCAAGCTTTCTTT
TRBV25-1	TRBJ1-1	many	.	CASSDRVTEAFF	TGTGCCAGCAGTGACAGGGTAACTGAAGCTTTCTTT
TRBV5-1	TRBJ2-1	many	.	CASSLAGTTLYNEQFF	TGCGCCAGCAGCTTGGCCGGGACCACACTATACAATGAGCAGTTCTTC
TRBV19	TRBJ2-1	many	TRBD1	CASSNPGQGATRNEQFF	TGTGCCAGTAGTAACCCGGGACAGGGGGCCACCCGCAATGAGCAGTTCTTC
TRBV3-1	TRBJ2-7	many	.	CASSQSGARLDEQYF	TGTGCCAGCAGCCAGTCAGGGGCGCGGTTGGACGAGCAGTACTTC
TRBV6-1	TRBJ1-1	many	.	CALQSYNTEAFF	TGTGCCCTTCAGTCTTACAACACTGAAGCTTTCTTT
TRBV5-1	TRBJ2-1	many	.	CASSFLLYEQFF	TGCGCCAGCAGCTTTCTTTTGTATGAGCAGTTCTTC
TRBV7-9	TRBJ2-3	few	TRBD1	CASSLIVTGAADTQYF	TGTGCCAGCAGCTTAATCGTGACAGGGGCAGCAGATACGCAGTATTTT
TRBV5-1	TRBJ2-1	.	.	CASCFETLEEEQFF	TGCGCCAGCTGCTTCGAGACTCTAGAGGAGGAGCAGTTCTTC
TRBV9	TRBJ2-7	many	TRBD1	CASSLQGQGASYEQYF	TGTGCCAGCAGCCTACAGGGACAGGGGGCTTCCTACGAGCAGTACTTC
TRBV28	TRBJ2-1	many	TRBD1	CASNQGGGTYNEQFF	TGTGCCAGCAACCAAGGGGGCGGTACCTACAATGAGCAGTTCTTC
TRBV6-1	TRBJ2-7	many	.	CASSGDKLSYEQYF	TGTGCCAGCAGTGGGGACAAACTCTCCTACGAGCAGTACTTC
TRBV5-1	TRBJ1-4	many	.	CASSFGRGEKLFF	TGCGCCAGCAGCTTTGGGCGTGGTGAAAAACTGTTTTTT
TRBV6-6	TRBJ2-3	few	TRBD2	CASSYLLVAGGHNADTQYF	TGTGCCAGCAGTTACTTGTTAGTAGCGGGGGGGCATAACGCAGATACGCAGTATTTT
TRBV24-1	TRBJ1-1	many	TRBD1	CATSETGLAEAFF	TGTGCCACCAGTGAGACAGGGTTAGCTGAAGCTTTCTTT
TRBV11-1	TRBJ2-2	many	.	CASSLQGFSGELFF	TGTGCCAGCAGCTTACAGGGGTTTTCCGGGGAGCTGTTTTTT
TRBV6-2/TRBV6-3	TRBJ1-4	many	TRBD1	CASSLWDREDEKLFF	TGTGCCAGCAGCCTCTGGGACAGGGAGGATGAAAAACTGTTTTTT
TRBV7-9	TRBJ1-2	.	.	CASSLAQQGIRGYTF	TGTGCCAGCAGCTTAGCCCAACAGGGTATTCGGGGCTACACCTTC
TRBV10-3	TRBJ2-5	many	TRBD1	CAISGLVETGGQRETQYF	TGTGCCATCAGTGGACTGGTCGAGACAGGGGGACAGAGGGAGACCCAGTACTTC
TRBV29-1	TRBJ1-1	.	.	CSVMGANTEAFF	TGCAGCGTAATGGGGGCGAACACTGAAGCTTTCTTT
TRBV5-1	TRBJ2-3	many	TRBD2	CASSSAASGGPDTQYF	TGCGCCAGCAGCTCCGCGGCTAGCGGCGGACCAGATACGCAGTATTTT
TRBV29-1	TRBJ1-4	many	TRBD1	CSVAGQGARGVGEKLFF	TGCAGCGTCGCGGGACAGGGGGCGCGCGGGGTCGGTGAAAAACTGTTTTTT
TRBV15	TRBJ1-4	many	.	CATSRDRRLNWEKLFF	TGTGCCACCAGCAGAGATAGGAGGCTAAACTGGGAAAAACTGTTTTTT
TRBV23-1	TRBJ2-1	many	.	CASSQSGRNNEQFF	TGCGCCAGCAGTCAATCAGGGCGAAACAATGAGCAGTTCTTC
TRBV24-1	TRBJ2-5	many	.	CATSDSRTGREETQYF	TGTGCCACCAGTGATAGCAGGACAGGGAGGGAAGAGACCCAGTACTTC
TRBV21-1	TRBJ1-1	.	.	CASPRARDITEAFF	TGTGCCAGCCCCCGGGCCCGGGATATCACTGAAGCTTTCTTT
TRBV2	TRBJ2-5	many	.	CASSDIRGGETQYF	TGTGCCAGCAGTGATATTAGAGGTGGAGAGACCCAGTACTTC
TRBV5-1	TRBJ2-3	many	.	CASSITDTQYF	TGCGCCAGCAGCATCACAGATACGCAGTATTTT
TRBV20-1	TRBJ1-5	many	TRBD1	CSALQGDQPQHF	TGCAGTGCTCTTCAGGGGGATCAGCCCCAGCATTTT
TRBV7-9	TRBJ1-5	many	.	CASSPFGPEGSAGNQPQHF	TGTGCCAGCAGCCCCTTCGGGCCAGAGGGAAGTGCAGGCAATCAGCCCCAGCATTTT
TRBV10-3	TRBJ2-7	many	TRBD2	CAISSGTSGGRDEQYF	TGTGCCATCAGTTCCGGGACTAGCGGGGGGCGCGACGAGCAGTACTTC
TRBV5-1	TRBJ1-5	many	TRBD1	CASRQGGNQPQHF	TGCGCCAGCCGACAGGGAGGGAATCAGCCCCAGCATTTT
TRBV2	TRBJ2-5	many	.	CASSEANQGLETQYF	TGTGCCAGCAGTGAAGCGAACCAGGGGTTAGAGACCCAGTACTTC
TRBV19	TRBJ1-5	many	TRBD1	CASSIQGGQPQHF	TGTGCCAGTAGTATCCAGGGGGGGCAGCCCCAGCATTTT
TRBV5-1	TRBJ1-4	few	.	CASSYFPGDEKLFF	TGCGCCAGCAGCTACTTCCCCGGCGATGAAAAACTGTTTTTT
TRBV7-9	TRBJ2-5	many	.	CASSQWGQETQYF	TGTGCCAGCAGCCAGTGGGGTCAAGAGACCCAGTACTTC